The next 17 T cell receptor beta chains were all read from a single sample in a study of identical twins. TCRdb re-analysed the 5' RACE reads in MiXCR, keeping a single row per CDR3 protein. This table has hundreds of thousands of distinct CDR3 sequences, over 5% appearing once. Sequencing input: naive T cells sorted from blood. The receptors stem from a man aged 18 to 35 in good health.

This clonotype was seen ten or more times. J is TRBJ2-7 and V is TRBV7-9; 7 positions agree with TRBD1. With V trimmed by 5 bases and J by 3 bases, 7 bases remained unmatched. CDR3 length: 14 residues. Per the germline V gene, CDR1 is SEHNR and CDR2 is FQNEAQ (reference sequence). DNA of the CDR3: TGTGCCAGCAGCCCCCCGGGACAGATCTACGAGCAGTACTTC. Its translation: CASSPPGQIYEQYF.

This clonotype turned up a few times. The chain couples TRBV15 to TRBJ1-6, with a weak D call TRBD1 (6 bases). Trimming stripped 4 bases from V and 6 bases from J, with 7 bases between. CDR3 length: 13 amino acids. Germline V gene data show CDR1 as LNHNV and CDR2 as YYDKDF (reference sequence). The CDR3 nucleotides read TGTGCCACCAGCAAGGACAGTAATTCACCCCTCCACTTT. As protein: CATSKDSNSPLHF.

The chain is built from TRBV20-1 and TRBJ1-5; no definite D call. The germline V gene has CDR1 DFQATT and CDR2 SNEGSKA (reference sequence). The CDR3 contains 15 residues. The V end was cut by 0 bases, the J end by 2 bases, with 11 bases between. CDR3 region: CSARDRGRGNQPQHF. The CDR3 DNA follows: TGCAGTGCTAGAGATCGAGGACGAGGCAATCAGCCCCAGCATTTT.

At least ten counts were recorded for this clonotype. The gene calls are TRBV5-1 and TRBJ2-7; a possible D gene is TRBD2 (6 bases). The CDR3 consists of 14 residues. Germline assignment: CDR1 SGHRS and CDR2 YFSETQ. V was pared by 4 bases and J by 2 bases, with 13 bases between. The chain's CDR3 is CASSLLAGTYEQYF. In nucleotides, the CDR3 is TGCGCCAGCAGCCTCCTTGCGGGAACCTACGAGCAGTACTTC.

This clonotype came up many times. V and J are TRBV5-6 and TRBJ1-1; D is unresolved. V shed 1 base and J shed 10 bases, with 17 bases lying between them. CDR3 length equals 14 residues. Germline V gene lookup returns CDR1 SGHDT and CDR2 YYEEEE. The CDR3 reads CASSLYKAARGAFF. CDR3 DNA: TGTGCCAGCAGCTTGTATAAGGCCGCTCGAGGAGCTTTCTTT.

The rearrangement joins TRBV27 to TRBJ2-5, with D unresolved. The CDR3 loop spans 13 amino acids. Trimming took 6 bases from V and 1 from J, leaving 9 bases between them. Germline-derived CDR1 and CDR2 are MNHEY and SMNVEV (reference sequence). Written as DNA, the CDR3 is TGTGCCAGCAGGTGGCAGGTCCAAGAGACCCAGTACTTC. It yields the protein CASRWQVQETQYF.

The rearrangement links TRBV5-1 to TRBJ2-1; D ambiguous. This CDR3 comprises 14 residues. Per germline, CDR1 SGHRS and CDR2 YFSETQ. Trimming removed 2 bases from V and 8 bases from J, with 14 bases in between. The CDR3 DNA is TGCGCCAGCAGCTTTGGGCGACGGGCTGATGAGCAGTTCTTC. As protein: CASSFGRRADEQFF.

This clonotype came up many times. The rearrangement links TRBV28 to TRBJ1-5; D is perhaps TRBD1 (6 bases). Trimming took off 6 bases at V and 8 bases at J, with 11 bases between the two ends. Per the germline V gene, CDR1 is MDHEN and CDR2 is SYDVKM. This CDR3 has 12 residues. The CDR3 loop reads CASSLQGKPQHF. CDR3 DNA: TGTGCCAGCAGCCTACAGGGTAAGCCCCAGCATTTT.

This clonotype was seen repeatedly, ten times or more. The rearrangement uses TRBV29-1 and TRBJ2-7; D is unclear. The V gene's germline CDR1 is SQVTM and CDR2 ANQGSEA. Trimming left V 3 bases short and J 0 bases short, with 12 bases between. There are 14 residues in the CDR3. The CDR3 protein is CSVDLGPSSYEQYF. CDR3 bases: TGCAGCGTTGATTTAGGACCGAGCTCCTACGAGCAGTACTTC.

Ten or more counts support this clonotype. This chain uses TRBV29-1 with TRBJ2-1, with D hard to call. The CDR3 spans 15 residues. Trimming pared 1 base from V and 1 base from J, leaving 11 bases between. The germline gives CDR1 SQVTM, CDR2 ANQGSEA. CDR3 bases: TGCAGCGTTGAAGCGACACACCTTTCCTACAATGAGCAGTTCTTC. This gives the protein CSVEATHLSYNEQFF.

This clonotype was seen at least ten times. The chain has TRBV12-3 or TRBV12-4 and TRBJ2-2, with D tentatively TRBD1 (5 bases). This CDR3 contains 13 residues. The ends were cut back, 7 bases at V and 7 bases at J, with 13 bases in the middle. CDR3 sequence: CASIVDSLGELFF. As DNA, the CDR3 is TGTGCCAGCATAGTAGACAGTCTCGGGGAGCTGTTTTTT.

In its sample, this clonotype was seen many times. The chain carries TRBV4-3 and TRBJ2-3; no firm D call. Germline assignment: CDR1 LGHNA and CDR2 YSLEER. V lost 0 bases to trimming and J lost 10 bases, with 8 bases between them. The CDR3 is made up of 12 amino acids. The CDR3 here is CASSQDVGAQYF. The CDR3 DNA sequence: TGCGCCAGCAGCCAAGATGTGGGCGCGCAGTATTTT.

This clonotype appeared many times. The J gene is TRBJ2-1, the V gene TRBV20-1; 8 bases match TRBD2. The germline V gene encodes CDR1 DFQATT and CDR2 SNEGSKA (reference sequence). This CDR3 region has 16 residues. The V gene end was trimmed by 0 bases and the J gene end by 1 base; junction bases not matched to a gene: 5. CDR3 protein: CSARDDSGTSYNEQFF. The CDR3 nucleotides are TGCAGTGCTAGAGATGATAGCGGGACGTCCTACAATGAGCAGTTCTTC.

Written as DNA, the CDR3 is TGTGCCAGCAGCTTTGGGGAGGGGTACGAGCAGTACGTC. It translates to CASSFGEGYEQYV. This chain uses TRBV11-2 with TRBJ2-7; the match to TRBD2 covers 7 bases. Germline V lookup: CDR1 SGHAT, CDR2 FQNNGV. CDR3 length equals 13 residues. V was clipped by 3 bases and J by 4 bases; unmatched bases: 3.

The gene calls are TRBV7-8 and TRBJ2-7; 12 bases are shared with TRBD2. From germline, CDR1 is SGHVS and CDR2 FQNEAQ. CDR3 length equals 16 residues. The V and J ends lost 0 bases and 5 bases, in that order; junction bases with no gene match: 5. This chain's CDR3 is CASSLARLAGVHEQYF. The CDR3, as DNA: TGTGCCAGCAGCTTAGCGAGACTAGCGGGAGTACACGAGCAGTACTTC.

This clonotype has only a few counts. The rearrangement uses TRBV7-2 and TRBJ2-1; 7 bases match TRBD1. V was clipped by 1 base and J by 9 bases; unmatched bases: 12. Germline V gene data show CDR1 as SGHTA and CDR2 as FQGNSA. The CDR3 extends over 16 amino acids. The CDR3 bases are TGTGCCAGCAGCTTAGAGGGAGTTGCCCGGACAGGTGAGCAGTTCTTC. It is translated as CASSLEGVARTGEQFF.

V gene TRBV27 combines with J gene TRBJ1-6; unclear D gene. The CDR3 is 14 amino acids. Germline CDR1 is MNHEY and CDR2 is SMNVEV (reference sequence). The V and J ends lost 6 bases and 6 bases respectively, with 12 bases between them. The CDR3 nucleotides are TGTGCCAGCAGCCTCGGGGAAATTAATTCACCCCTCCACTTT. Amino acid sequence: CASSLGEINSPLHF.